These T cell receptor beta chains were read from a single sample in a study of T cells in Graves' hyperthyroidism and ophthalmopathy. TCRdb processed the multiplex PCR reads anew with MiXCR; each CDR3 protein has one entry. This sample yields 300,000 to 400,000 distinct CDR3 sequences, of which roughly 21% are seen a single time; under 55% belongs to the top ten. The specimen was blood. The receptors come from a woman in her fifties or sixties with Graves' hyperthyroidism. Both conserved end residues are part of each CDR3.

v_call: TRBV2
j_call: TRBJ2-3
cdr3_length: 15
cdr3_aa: CASSFRGSGADTQYF

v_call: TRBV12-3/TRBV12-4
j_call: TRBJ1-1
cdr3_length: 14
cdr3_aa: CASSPGRQNTEAFF

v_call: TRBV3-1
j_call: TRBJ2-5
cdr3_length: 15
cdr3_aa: CASSQRQVGKETQYF

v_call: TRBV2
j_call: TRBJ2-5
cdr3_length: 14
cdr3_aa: CASTNRGTRGTQYF

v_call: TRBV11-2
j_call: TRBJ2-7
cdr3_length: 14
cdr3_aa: CASSSLWGSYEQYF

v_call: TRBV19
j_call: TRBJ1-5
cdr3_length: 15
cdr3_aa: CASSNGLLGGQPQHF

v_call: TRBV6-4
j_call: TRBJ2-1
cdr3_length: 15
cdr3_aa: CASSPGTSGLNEQFF

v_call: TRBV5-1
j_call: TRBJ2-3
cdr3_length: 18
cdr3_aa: CASSLRTKSCSGADTQYF

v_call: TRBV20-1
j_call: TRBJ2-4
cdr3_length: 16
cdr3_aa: CSARGTASIGRNIQYF

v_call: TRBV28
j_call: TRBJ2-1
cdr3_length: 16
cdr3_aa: CASSLSWAGVYNEQFF

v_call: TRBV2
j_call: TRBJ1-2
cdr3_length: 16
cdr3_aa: CASSEAGRGLRYGYTF

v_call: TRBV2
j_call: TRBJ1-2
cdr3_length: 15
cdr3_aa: CASNIIQGSVSGYTF

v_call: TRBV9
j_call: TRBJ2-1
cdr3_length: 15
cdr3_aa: CASSVSSLSYNEQFF

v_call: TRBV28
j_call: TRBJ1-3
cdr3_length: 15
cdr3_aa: CATSLGQYAGNTIYF

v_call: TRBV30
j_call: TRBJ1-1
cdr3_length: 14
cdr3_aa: CAWTEQVVGTEAFF

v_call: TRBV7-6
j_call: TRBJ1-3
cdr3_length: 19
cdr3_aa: CASTPGATERKRGGNTIYF

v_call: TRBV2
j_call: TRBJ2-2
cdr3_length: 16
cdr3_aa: CASSQETGENTGELFF

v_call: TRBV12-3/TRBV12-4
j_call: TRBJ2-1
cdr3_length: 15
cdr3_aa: CASSLGGASINEQFF

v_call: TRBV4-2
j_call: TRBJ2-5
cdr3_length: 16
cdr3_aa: CASSQDQGGRHETQYF

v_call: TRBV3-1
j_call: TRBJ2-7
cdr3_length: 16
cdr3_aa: CASSQELGRGDYEQYF

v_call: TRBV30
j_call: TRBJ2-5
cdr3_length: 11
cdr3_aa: CACRASLAQYF

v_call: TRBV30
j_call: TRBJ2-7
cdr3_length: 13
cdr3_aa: CAWNGRVSYEQYF

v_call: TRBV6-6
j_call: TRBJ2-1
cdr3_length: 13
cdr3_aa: CASSYLTGDEQFF

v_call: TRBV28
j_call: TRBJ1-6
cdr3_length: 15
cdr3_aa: CASSPEGQGNSPLHF

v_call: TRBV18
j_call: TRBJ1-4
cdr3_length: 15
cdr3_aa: CASSPLNRESEKLFF

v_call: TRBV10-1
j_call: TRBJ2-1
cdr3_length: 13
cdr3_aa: CASPRDRYNEQFF

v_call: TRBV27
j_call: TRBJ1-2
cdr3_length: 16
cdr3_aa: CASSLSDPGSGYGYTF

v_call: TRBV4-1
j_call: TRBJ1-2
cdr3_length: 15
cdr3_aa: CASSQVPTDPYGYTF

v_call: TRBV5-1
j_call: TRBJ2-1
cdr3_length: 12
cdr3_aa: CASSLPSGEQFF

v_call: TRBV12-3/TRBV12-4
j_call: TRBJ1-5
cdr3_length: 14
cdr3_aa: CASSSRQGNQPQHF

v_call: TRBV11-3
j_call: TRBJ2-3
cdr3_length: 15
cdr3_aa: CASSQPGLAVDTQYF

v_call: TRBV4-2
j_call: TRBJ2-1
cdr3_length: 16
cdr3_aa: CASSQDGGARGNEQFF

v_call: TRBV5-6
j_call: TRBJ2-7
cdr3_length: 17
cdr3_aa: CASNLRTSGRASHEQYF

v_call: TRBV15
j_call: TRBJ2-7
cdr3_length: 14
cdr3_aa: CATSRDSGNYEQYF

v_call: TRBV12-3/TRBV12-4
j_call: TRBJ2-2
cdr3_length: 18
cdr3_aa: CASRRLAGGPEIAGELFF

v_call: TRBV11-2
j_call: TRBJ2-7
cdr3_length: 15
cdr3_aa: CASSMEAGVPHEQYF

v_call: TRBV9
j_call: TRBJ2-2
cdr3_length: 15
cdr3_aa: CASSVEVFSLGELFF

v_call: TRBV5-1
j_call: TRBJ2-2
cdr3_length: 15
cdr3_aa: CASSPRGANTGELFF

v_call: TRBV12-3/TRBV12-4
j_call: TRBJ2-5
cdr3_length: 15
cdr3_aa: CASSVYRGLGETQYF

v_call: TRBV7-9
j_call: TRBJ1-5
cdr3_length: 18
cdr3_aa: CASSPYAGLPGSNQPQHF